Following are 14 T cell receptor beta chains from one sample sequenced in a study of shared clonotypes between healthy human individuals. The protocol was immunoSEQ multiplex PCR, while the TCRdb copy is restricted to in-frame clones and leaves out a portion. The repertoire holds a few million clones, with 80% to 95% as singletons. The specimen sequenced was naive CD4+ T cells from PBMCs. Subset indicated: CD45RA+ positively selected. The origin of the receptors is a man aged 18 to 35 in good health. Some clones in this sample may be carry-over from other donors' samples.

The V call is TRBV27, the J call TRBJ2-7, with no clear D. CDR3 length: 14 residues. Between the trimmed V and J ends, which lost 3 bases and 4 bases, there was a span of 13 bases. Germline lookup yields CDR1 MNHEY and CDR2 SMNVEV (reference sequence). The CDR3 DNA follows: TGTGCCAGCAGTTTTAGCCCCGGCCCATACGAGCAGTACTTC. This codes for CASSFSPGPYEQYF.

This CDR3 is CASSLGGTSYEQYF. DNA for the CDR3: TGTGCCAGCAGCTTGGGGGGGACATCCTACGAGCAGTACTTC. The V call is TRBV7-3, the J call TRBJ2-7, with TRBD2 as a possible D gene (7 bases). Germline V gene sequence: CDR1 SGHTA, CDR2 FQGTGA. The CDR3 has 14 amino acids. V lost 3 bases, J lost 1 base, and 10 bases lay in between.

CDR3: CASSLADGKLFF. The CDR3, as DNA: TGTGCCAGCAGCTTAGCTGACGGAAAACTGTTTTTT. J is TRBJ1-4 and V is TRBV11-1; D uncertain. V lost 0 bases and J lost 10, with 6 bases in between. Looked up from germline, CDR1 is SGHAT and CDR2 is FQDESV (reference sequence). The CDR3 totals 12 residues.

The V call is TRBV4-1, the J call TRBJ2-7; D is undetermined. The CDR3 is 13 residues long. The V end was cut by 0 bases, the J end by 4 bases, with 7 bases between. CDR1 and CDR2 (germline): MGHRA, YSYEKL. The CDR3 region is CASSQDMGYEQYF. DNA for the CDR3: TGCGCCAGCAGCCAAGATATGGGGTACGAGCAGTACTTC.

This chain connects TRBV7-8 to TRBJ2-7; 8 nucleotides line up with TRBD1. Germline CDR1 reads SGHVS; CDR2 reads FQNEAQ. J lost 5 bases, V lost 5 bases, and 5 bases had no gene match. The CDR3 spans 13 residues. CDR3 region: CASSKDRAHEQYF. The CDR3 nucleotides are TGTGCCAGCAGCAAGGACAGGGCCCACGAGCAGTACTTC.

J is TRBJ1-2 and V is TRBV11-2, with D maybe TRBD1 (6 bases). This CDR3 is 16 amino acids long. Germline lookup yields CDR1 SGHAT and CDR2 FQNNGV. V was shortened by 6 bases and J by 0 bases, with 17 bases between the two germline ends. The chain's CDR3 is CASRLGRGGANYGYTF. In DNA form, the CDR3 reads TGTGCCAGCAGGTTGGGCAGGGGAGGCGCTAACTATGGCTACACCTTC. Full variable domain (remainder filled in from reference TRBV11-2 and TRBJ1-2): EAGVAQSPRYKIIEKRQSVAFWCNPISGHATLYWYQQILGQGPKLLIQFQNNGVVDDSQLPKDRFSAERLKGVDSTLKIQPAKLEDSAVYLCASRLGRGGANYGYTFGSGTRLTVV.

On this clone itself: Other DNA sequences in this sample translate to the same CDR3. The V gene is TRBV28, the J gene TRBJ2-7, with TRBD1 matching over 10 bases. The CDR3 has 15 residues. Germline V gene lookup returns CDR1 MDHEN and CDR2 SYDVKM. Germline trimming cut 4 bases from V and 3 bases from J; bases unmatched to any gene: 6. The DNA for the CDR3 is TGTGCCAGCAGTTCTCCAGGACAGGGGGGCTACGAGCAGTACTTC. It specifies CASSSPGQGGYEQYF.

CDR3 nucleotides: TGTGCCACCTCTGGACGCGGACACATCCACTTT. Protein sequence: CATSGRGHIHF. The V gene is TRBV28, the J gene TRBJ1-6, with D perhaps TRBD1 (5 bases). Per germline, CDR1 MDHEN and CDR2 SYDVKM. Trimming stripped 10 bases from V and 17 bases from J, with 18 bases between. CDR3 size: 11 residues.

The chain carries TRBV23-1 and TRBJ1-5; D gene ambiguous. TRBV23-1 is placed among ORFs of uncertain function. The V gene lost 2 bases and the J gene lost 0 bases, with 17 bases spanning the gap. This CDR3 is built from 18 residues. The CDR3, as DNA: TGCGCCAGCAGTCAAGAGGACCGAAAAGCAAATAGCAATCAGCCCCAGCATTTT. Translation: CASSQEDRKANSNQPQHF.

This chain uses TRBV6-1 with TRBJ1-4, with 7 nucleotides matching TRBD1. Germline loops: CDR1 MNHNS, CDR2 SASEGT. The trim removed 3 bases at V and 7 bases at J, leaving 11 bases unmatched. This CDR3 contains 16 residues. CDR3 bases: TGTGCCAGCAGTGAGAAGAGACAGGGTTGGAGTGAAAAACTGTTTTTT. Translating it yields CASSEKRQGWSEKLFF.

CDR3 amino acids: CASREDRNLWGYTF. CDR3 bases: TGTGCCAGCAGAGAGGACAGGAACTTGTGGGGCTACACCTTC. This chain links TRBV28 with TRBJ1-2; 7 bases match TRBD1. Germline assignment: CDR1 MDHEN and CDR2 SYDVKM. The CDR3 spans 14 residues. V lost 6 bases, J lost 8 bases, and 12 bases stayed unmatched.

Concerning this clone itself: Within the sample, other DNA sequences also encode this same CDR3. V is TRBV5-1 and J is TRBJ2-7, with 8 bases matching TRBD1. After removal of 3 bases from V and 1 base from J, the junction contained 3 bases not matched to a gene. The germline V gene has CDR1 SGHRS and CDR2 YFSETQ. The CDR3 totals 14 residues. The CDR3 DNA reads as TGCGCCAGCAGCTCCGGACAGGGATCCTACGAGCAGTACTTC. This translates into CASSSGQGSYEQYF. The variable domain in full, completed from reference TRBV5-1 and TRBJ2-7, reads KAGVTQTPRYLIKTRGQQVTLSCSPISGHRSVSWYQQTPGQGLQFLFEYFSETQRNKGNFPGRFSGRQFSNSRSEMNVSTLELGDSALYLCASSSGQGSYEQYFGPGTRLTVT.

The rearrangement links TRBV6-5 to TRBJ2-1; 11 bases fit TRBD2. Trimming at V came to 4 bases and at J to 7 bases, leaving 9 bases not matched to a gene. In germline, CDR1 is MNHEY, CDR2 SVGAGI. CDR3 size: 16 residues. This CDR3 reads CASSLLTSGTRNEQFF. The DNA for the CDR3 is TGTGCCAGCAGTTTACTGACTAGCGGGACTCGGAATGAGCAGTTCTTC.

The chain carries TRBV14 and TRBJ2-5; D is tentatively TRBD1 or TRBD2 (5 bases each). Trimming removed 0 bases from V and 9 bases from J, with 17 bases in between. This CDR3 is 15 amino acids long. Germline V gives CDR1 SGHDN, CDR2 FVKESK. The CDR3 reads CASSQDYRGPVPQYF. The CDR3 coding sequence is TGTGCCAGCAGCCAAGATTATAGGGGACCGGTGCCCCAGTACTTC.